The rows below give T cell receptor beta chains drawn from one sample of a study of T cells in Graves' hyperthyroidism and ophthalmopathy. TCRdb re-called the multiplex PCR reads through MiXCR, storing one row per CDR3 protein. The table shows hundreds of thousands of distinct CDR3 sequences, with approximately 18% occurring only once. The specimen was blood. Receptors were obtained from a woman between 45 and 65 years old with Graves' hyperthyroidism that later progressed to Graves' ophthalmopathy. CDR3s include the opening cysteine and the closing phenylalanine or tryptophan. The D gene is left open where the match is weak. The listing skips clone size in some rows; elsewhere it reads once, few, many or a size class.

size | J | V | D | CDR3 | DNA
many | TRBJ1-5 | TRBV2 | - | CASIGGEEQPQHF | TGTGCCAGCATTGGAGGAGAGGAGCAGCCCCAGCATTTT
few | TRBJ2-1 | TRBV27 | TRBD2 | CASSLQLAGEPYNEQFF | TGTGCCAGCAGTCTTCAACTAGCGGGGGAACCTTACAATGAGCAGTTCTTC
many | TRBJ2-3 | TRBV12-3/TRBV12-4 | TRBD1 | CASSTTGGYGDTQYF | TGTGCCAGCAGTACGACAGGGGGCTACGGTGATACGCAGTATTTT
few | TRBJ2-5 | TRBV2 | TRBD1 | CASSKTGGQETQYF | TGTGCCAGCAGTAAAACAGGGGGCCAAGAGACCCAGTACTTC
- | TRBJ2-7 | TRBV6-2/TRBV6-3 | - | CASMSLASASSYEQYF | TGTGCCAGCATGAGTCTTGCTAGCGCAAGCTCCTACGAGCAGTACTTC
- | TRBJ1-2 | TRBV27 | - | CASGTGTLGGYTF | TGTGCCAGCGGAACAGGGACCCTCGGTGGCTACACCTTC
- | TRBJ1-6 | TRBV20-1 | - | CSARGQPNSPLHF | TGCAGTGCTAGAGGCCAGCCTAATTCACCCCTCCACTTT
few | TRBJ1-2 | TRBV12-5 | TRBD1 | CASGDTTGRLYGYTF | TGTGCTAGTGGTGACACGACAGGGCGTCTCTATGGCTACACCTTC
many | TRBJ2-1 | TRBV20-1 | TRBD2 | CSASSESGDNEQFF | TGCAGTGCTAGTTCTGAGAGCGGGGACAATGAGCAGTTCTTC
- | TRBJ1-2 | TRBV29-1 | - | CSVTSGARGYTF | TGCAGCGTTACGTCGGGGGCTCGCGGCTACACCTTC
many | TRBJ2-3 | TRBV11-2 | TRBD2 | CASSFLRISGVTDTQYF | TGTGCCAGCAGCTTTCTCCGAATTAGCGGGGTTACAGATACGCAGTATTTT
- | TRBJ2-2 | TRBV14 | - | CASSQELGLNTGELFF | TGTGCCAGCAGCCAAGAGTTGGGACTCAACACCGGGGAGCTGTTTTTT
many | TRBJ1-5 | TRBV2 | TRBD1 | CASSEDRGFGPQHF | TGTGCCAGCAGTGAAGACAGGGGATTCGGGCCCCAGCATTTT
few | TRBJ1-1 | TRBV2 | - | CASSDVGVDQGATEAFF | TGTGCCAGCAGTGACGTGGGGGTCGATCAAGGGGCGACTGAAGCTTTCTTT
many | TRBJ1-2 | TRBV11-2 | - | CASSSPMGLAYYTF | TGTGCCAGCAGCTCACCGATGGGACTGGCCTACTACACCTTC
many | TRBJ2-7 | TRBV18 | TRBD2 | CASSPGEAGGTYEQYF | TGTGCCAGCTCACCAGGAGAAGCGGGGGGAACCTACGAGCAGTACTTC
many | TRBJ2-1 | TRBV18 | TRBD1 | CASSPGDSHNEQFF | TGTGCCAGCTCACCAGGGGACAGTCACAATGAGCAGTTCTTC
- | TRBJ1-6 | TRBV5-1 | - | CASSLEAGTPIDSPLHF | TGCGCCAGCAGCTTGGAAGCAGGAACCCCTATAGATTCACCCCTCCACTTT